The 11 T cell receptor beta chains below come from one sample, sequenced in a study of blood T cell repertoires in COVID-19. The repertoire was sequenced with immunoSEQ multiplex PCR; TCRdb's copy has only in-frame clones and lacks some. Here the sample spans 450,000 or so clones, about 90% being singletons. The sequencing input was peripheral blood. The receptor set was obtained from a man aged 18-30 years with COVID-19, enrolled during active disease.

The V and J genes are TRBV10-3 and TRBJ2-7, with 14 bases lining up with TRBD2. V dropped 10 bases and J dropped 3; count of bases not matched to a gene: 11. The germline CDR1 and CDR2 sequences are ENHRY and SYGVKD. CDR3 size: 16 residues. CDR3 in amino acids: CATRTSGRPFIYEQYF. As DNA, the CDR3 is TGTGCCACCCGGACTAGCGGGAGGCCGTTTATCTACGAGCAGTACTTC.

The CDR3 is CARAGTGGDTEAFF. DNA for the CDR3: TGTGCCAGAGCCGGGACAGGGGGAGACACTGAAGCTTTCTTT. The J gene is TRBJ1-1, the V gene TRBV2; TRBD1 matches 11 bases. Trimming cost V 9 bases and J 3 bases; bases outside gene matches: 6. The CDR3 covers 14 residues. The germline gives CDR1 SNHLY, CDR2 FYNNEI.

The chain combines TRBV11-3 with TRBJ2-7; the match to TRBD1 covers 8 bases. The CDR3 extends over 12 amino acids. Per the germline V gene, CDR1 is SGHNT and CDR2 is YENEEA. V gave up 8 bases and J gave up 5 bases; unmatched junction bases: 5. The CDR3 nucleotides are TGTGCCAGCGAAGACAGGGGCAACGAGCAGTACTTC. Protein: CASEDRGNEQYF.

The V call is TRBV5-4, the J call TRBJ2-3; TRBD2 agrees at 12 bases. CDR3 length equals 16 residues. The trim removed 5 bases at V and 2 bases at J, leaving 6 bases unmatched. Germline V gives CDR1 SGHNT, CDR2 YYREEE (reference sequence). The chain's CDR3 is CASRLAGGYDTDTQYF. CDR3 nucleotide sequence: TGTGCCAGCAGACTAGCGGGGGGTTATGACACAGATACGCAGTATTTT.

The gene calls are TRBV2 and TRBJ2-2, with TRBD1 matching 9 bases. After removal of 6 bases from V and 8 bases from J, the junction contained 4 bases not matched to a gene. CDR3 length equals 13 residues. The germline CDR1 and CDR2 sequences are SNHLY and FYNNEI. The CDR3 DNA sequence: TGTGCCAGCAGGGGACAGGGAGAGGGGGAGCTGTTTTTT. Translating gives CASRGQGEGELFF.

The rearrangement links TRBV11-2 to TRBJ1-2; tentatively, D is TRBD1 (5 bases). Germline CDR1 reads SGHAT; CDR2 reads FQNNGV. V gave up 5 bases and J gave up 0 bases, with 19 bases separating them. CDR3 length: 17 residues. DNA for the CDR3: TGTGCCAGCAGCGCGCTCGGGGGACGACAATCTAACTATGGCTACACCTTC. Protein: CASSALGGRQSNYGYTF.

This chain links TRBV25-1 with TRBJ1-2; D may be TRBD1 (5 bases). CDR3 length: 13 residues. Germline assignment: CDR1 MGHDK and CDR2 SYGVNS. The germline V and J ends were trimmed by 9 bases and 4 bases, with 15 bases remaining between them. CDR3 region: CASSTASGYGYTF. In DNA, the CDR3 is TGTGCCAGTTCGACAGCCAGTGGCTATGGCTACACCTTC.

As DNA, the CDR3 is TGTGCCAGTAGTGCCCCGGGACAGGGCCCCGCTTATAGCAATCAGCCCCAGCATTTT. Residues: CASSAPGQGPAYSNQPQHF. The chain uses TRBV19 and TRBJ1-5; 9 bases match TRBD1. The ends lost 5 bases at V and 0 bases at J; junction bases unmatched: 14. The CDR3 totals 19 residues. Per germline, CDR1 LNHDA and CDR2 SQIVND (reference sequence).

This clone turned up a few times. The gene calls are TRBV5-1 and TRBJ1-2; D is possibly TRBD1 (5 bases). Trimming took off 3 bases at V and 5 bases at J, with 14 bases between the two ends. Germline V gene lookup returns CDR1 SGHRS and CDR2 YFSETQ. The CDR3 has 14 residues. In nucleotides, the CDR3 is TGCGCCAGCAGCTGGGGGACGGAGGGGTATGGCTACACCTTC. Translation: CASSWGTEGYGYTF.

The rearrangement links TRBV15 to TRBJ2-7; 9 bases are shared with TRBD2. Unmatched junction bases numbered 9, after V lost 4 bases and J lost 2 bases. CDR1 is LNHNV, CDR2 YYDKDF, per germline (reference sequence). CDR3 length equals 16 residues. The chain's CDR3 is CATSNPSGTSPYEQYF. In DNA form, the CDR3 reads TGTGCCACCAGCAACCCTTCCGGGACTAGCCCCTACGAGCAGTACTTC.

This chain links TRBV5-1 with TRBJ1-5; 7 nucleotides match TRBD1. The V gene end was trimmed by 3 bases and the J gene end by 6 bases; junction bases not matched to a gene: 9. This CDR3 has 15 residues. The germline CDR1 and CDR2 sequences are SGHRS and YFSETQ. The CDR3 reads CASSSDRPARQPQHF. In DNA form, the CDR3 reads TGCGCCAGCAGCTCGGACAGGCCGGCGCGTCAGCCCCAGCATTTT.